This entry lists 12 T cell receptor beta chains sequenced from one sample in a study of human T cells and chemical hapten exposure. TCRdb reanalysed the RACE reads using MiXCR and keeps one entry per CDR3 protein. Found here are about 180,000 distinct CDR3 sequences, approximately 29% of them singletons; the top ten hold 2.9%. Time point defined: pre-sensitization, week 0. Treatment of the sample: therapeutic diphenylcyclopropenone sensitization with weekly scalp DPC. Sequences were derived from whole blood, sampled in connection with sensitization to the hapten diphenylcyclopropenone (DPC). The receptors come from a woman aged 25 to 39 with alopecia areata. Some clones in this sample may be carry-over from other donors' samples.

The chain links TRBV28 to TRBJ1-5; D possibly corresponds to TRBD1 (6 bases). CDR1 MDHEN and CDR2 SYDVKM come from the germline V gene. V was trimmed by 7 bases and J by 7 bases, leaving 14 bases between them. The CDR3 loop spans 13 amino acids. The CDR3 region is CASTQGLRQPQHF. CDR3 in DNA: TGTGCCAGCACACAGGGTTTGCGGCAGCCCCAGCATTTT.

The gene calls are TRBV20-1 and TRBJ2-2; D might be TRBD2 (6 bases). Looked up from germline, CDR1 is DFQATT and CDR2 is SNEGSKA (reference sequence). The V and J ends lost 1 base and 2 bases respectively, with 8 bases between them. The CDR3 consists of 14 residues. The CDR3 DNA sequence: TGCAGTGCTAGAGTGGGAGGAAACACCGGGGAGCTGTTTTTT. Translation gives CSARVGGNTGELFF.

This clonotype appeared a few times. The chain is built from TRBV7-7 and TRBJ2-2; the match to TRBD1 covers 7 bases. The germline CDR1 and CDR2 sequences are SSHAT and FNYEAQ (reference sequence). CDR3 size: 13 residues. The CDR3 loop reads CASRQGGTGELFF. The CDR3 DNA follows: TGTGCTAGTAGACAGGGTGGCACCGGGGAGCTGTTTTTT.

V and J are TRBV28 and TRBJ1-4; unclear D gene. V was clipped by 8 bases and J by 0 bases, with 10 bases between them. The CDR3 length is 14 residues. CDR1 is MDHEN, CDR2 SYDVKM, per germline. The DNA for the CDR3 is TGTGCCAGCGTCTCCGGGACAACTAATGAAAAACTGTTTTTT. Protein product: CASVSGTTNEKLFF.

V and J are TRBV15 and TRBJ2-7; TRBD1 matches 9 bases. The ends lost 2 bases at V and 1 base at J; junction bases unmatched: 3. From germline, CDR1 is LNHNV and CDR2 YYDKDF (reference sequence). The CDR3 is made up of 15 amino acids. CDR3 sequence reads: CATSRPGTGSYEQYF. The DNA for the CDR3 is TGTGCCACCAGCAGACCCGGGACAGGGTCCTACGAGCAGTACTTC.

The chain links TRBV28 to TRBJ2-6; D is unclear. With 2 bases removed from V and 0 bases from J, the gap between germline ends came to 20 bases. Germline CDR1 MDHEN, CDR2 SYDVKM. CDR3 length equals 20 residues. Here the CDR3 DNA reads TGTGCCAGCAGTTTAAGGCTCCGGGCTTTAGCTACCTCTGGGGCCAACGTCCTGACTTTC. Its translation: CASSLRLRALATSGANVLTF.

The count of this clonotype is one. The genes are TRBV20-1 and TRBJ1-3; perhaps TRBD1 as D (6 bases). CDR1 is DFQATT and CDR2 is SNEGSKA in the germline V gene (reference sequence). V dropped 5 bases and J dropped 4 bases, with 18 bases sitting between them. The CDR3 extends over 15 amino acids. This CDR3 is CSALTDRFPGNTIYF. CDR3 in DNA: TGCAGTGCTCTTACTGACAGGTTCCCGGGAAACACCATATATTTT.

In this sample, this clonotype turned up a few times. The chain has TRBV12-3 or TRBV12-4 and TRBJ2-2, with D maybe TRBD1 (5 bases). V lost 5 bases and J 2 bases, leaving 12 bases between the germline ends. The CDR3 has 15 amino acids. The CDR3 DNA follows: TGTGCCAGCAGTCCAAGGACACTAAACACCGGGGAGCTGTTTTTT. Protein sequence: CASSPRTLNTGELFF.

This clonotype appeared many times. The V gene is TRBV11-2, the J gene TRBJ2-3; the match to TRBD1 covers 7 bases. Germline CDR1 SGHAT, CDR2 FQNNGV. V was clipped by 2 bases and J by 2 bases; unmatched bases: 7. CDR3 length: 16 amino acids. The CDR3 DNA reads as TGTGCCAGCAGCTTATATTCGGGGACAGCCACAGATACGCAGTATTTT. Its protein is CASSLYSGTATDTQYF.

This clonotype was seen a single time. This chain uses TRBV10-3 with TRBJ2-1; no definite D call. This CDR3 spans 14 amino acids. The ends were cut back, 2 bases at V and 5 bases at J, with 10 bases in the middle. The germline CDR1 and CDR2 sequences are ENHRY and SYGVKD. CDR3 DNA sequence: TGTGCCATCAGTGAGACTGCAAACGACAATGAGCAGTTCTTC. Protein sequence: CAISETANDNEQFF.

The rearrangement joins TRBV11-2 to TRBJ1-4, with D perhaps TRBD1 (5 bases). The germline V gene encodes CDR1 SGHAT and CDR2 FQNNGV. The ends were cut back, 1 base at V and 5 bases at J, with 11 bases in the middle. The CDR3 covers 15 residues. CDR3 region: CASSLVSGRNEKLFF. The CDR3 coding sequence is TGTGCCAGCAGCTTAGTATCGGGGCGCAATGAAAAACTGTTTTTT.

CDR3 residues: CATTGVGGELFF. The CDR3 region has the DNA TGTGCCACCACAGGGGTAGGCGGGGAGCTGTTTTTT. V is TRBV24-1 and J is TRBJ2-2, with D perhaps TRBD1 (6 bases). Germline V gene lookup returns CDR1 KGHDR and CDR2 SFDVKD. The CDR3 length is 12 residues. Trimming left V 8 bases short and J 7 bases short, with 10 bases between.